This T cell receptor (beta chain) was identified in a study of blood T cells in healthy people across ages. Findings and limits, study-wide: Per million T cells, TCR beta diversity dropped about linearly as age rose. There was a strong correlation between TCR beta diversity and naive T cell percentage.

Germline-derived CDR1 and CDR2 are SGDLS and YYNGEE. The CDR3 totals 14 residues. In regard to this clonotype: Its antigen is still unknown. At one of its ends the junction is not consistent with the germline gene, which may arise from a read error.

Sample-barcoded 5' priming and a J-beta primer mix drove a second PCR of 7 to 11 cycles. TCRdb used MiXCR to reprocess the 5' RACE reads, holding one entry per CDR3 protein. This table holds approximately 960,000 distinct CDR3 sequences, under 35% found once. This same sample was also part of a study on T cells of mothers and their children. That work adds: A few mothers and their six children, all healthy Caucasians, donated.

The sequence was collected from a woman between 40 and 50 years old in good health. Sequences were obtained from blood. V is TRBV9 and J is TRBJ1-1; a possible D gene is TRBD1 (6 bases). The CDR3 DNA is TGTGCCAGCAGCGTAGCACAGGGAAACACTAAAGCTTTCTTT. Translated, it gives CASSVAQGNTKAFF.